This entry is about one T cell receptor beta chain. This CDR3 comprises 15 residues. Trimming cost V 5 bases and J 4 bases, with 15 bases left between them. Germline V gives CDR1 LNHDA, CDR2 SQIVND (reference sequence). In the study's own analysis: Reference gene primer amplification gave estimated nucleated cell counts. Data came from immunoSEQ multiplex PCR; TCRdb stores just in-frame clones and leaves some out. V, J and clone size were drawn from that table, and D and trimming were deduced from the DNA. The sample holds hundreds of thousands of clones; roughly 90% are singletons and the top ten take less than 9%. This record comes from a study of blood T cell repertoires in COVID-19. Study background: Sample material is recorded as cDNA or gDNA derived from T cells, B-cell-depleted T cells, or PBMCs.

The receptor was isolated from a woman between 55 and 75 years old with COVID-19, enrolled during active disease. The rearrangement links TRBV19 to TRBJ1-5; a weak D match, TRBD1 (5 bases). Sequencing input: peripheral blood. The CDR3: CASSWDVEGNQPQHF. DNA for the CDR3: TGTGCCAGTAGTTGGGACGTGGAGGGGAATCAGCCCCAGCATTTT. Full variable domain (remainder filled in from reference TRBV19 and TRBJ1-5): DGGITQSPKYLFRKEGQNVTLSCEQNLNHDAMYWYRQDPGQGLRLIYYSQIVNDFQKGDIAEGYSVSREKKESFPLTVTSAQKNPTAFYLCASSWDVEGNQPQHFGDGTRLSIL.